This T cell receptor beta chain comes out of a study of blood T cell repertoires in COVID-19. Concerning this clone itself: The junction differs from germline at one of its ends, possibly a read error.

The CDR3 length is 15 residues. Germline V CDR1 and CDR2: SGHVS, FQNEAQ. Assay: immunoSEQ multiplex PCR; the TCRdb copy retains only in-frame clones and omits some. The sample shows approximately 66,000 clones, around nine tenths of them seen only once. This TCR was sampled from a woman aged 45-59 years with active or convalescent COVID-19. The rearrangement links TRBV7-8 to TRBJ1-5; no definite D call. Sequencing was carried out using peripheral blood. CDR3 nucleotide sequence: TGTGTCAGCAGCTTAGTCGCGGGTCTGTATCAGCCCCAGCATTTT. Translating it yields CVSSLVAGLYQPQHF. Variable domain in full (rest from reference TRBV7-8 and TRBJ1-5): GAGVSQSPRYKVAKRGQDVALRCDPISGHVSLFWYQQALGQGPEFLTYFQNEAQLDKSGLPSDRFFAERPEGSVSTLKIQRTQQEDSAVYLCVSSLVAGLYQPQHFGDGTRLSIL.